The present entry profiles one T cell receptor (beta chain) with its context. The antigen is undetermined. These data originate in a study of CD8 T cells in ankylosing spondylitis. Study-level findings and limits: Ankylosing spondylitis blood appeared to be characterized by a TCR beta motif of several highly homologous variants. Reported data indicate significant enrichment of disease-linked clones within matched ankylosing spondylitis synovial fluid.

Library preparation for TCR beta used quantitative 5'-RACE with molecular barcodes. In TCRdb, the 5' RACE reads were re-called with MiXCR into one record per CDR3 protein. Among about 250,000 distinct CDR3 sequences listed, 15% to 20% were seen once. The source is a male donor with ankylosing spondylitis or in good health (not recorded which). Sequenced sample: blood, either unsorted or a sorted T cell fraction (not recorded which).

CDR3 bases: TGTGCCAGCAGTAACGGGACTAGAGGTTCGGGGGAGCTGTTTTTT. Protein sequence: CASSNGTRGSGELFF. This chain connects TRBV6-2 or TRBV6-3 to TRBJ2-2, with 8 bases aligning to TRBD2. V lost 5 bases to trimming and J lost 8 bases; unmatched junction nucleotides: 10. Germline CDR1 and CDR2: MNHEY and SVGEGT. The length of the CDR3 is 15 residues.